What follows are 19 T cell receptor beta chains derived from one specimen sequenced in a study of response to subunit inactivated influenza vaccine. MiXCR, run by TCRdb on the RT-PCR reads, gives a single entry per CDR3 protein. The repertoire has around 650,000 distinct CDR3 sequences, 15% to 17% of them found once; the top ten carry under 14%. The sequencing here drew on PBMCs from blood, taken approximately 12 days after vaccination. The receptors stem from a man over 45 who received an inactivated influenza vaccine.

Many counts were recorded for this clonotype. For the CDR3, the DNA is TGCAGCGTTGGGCCGGGACAGGGAGCCGAGCAGTACTTC. Residues: CSVGPGQGAEQYF. The J gene is TRBJ2-7, the V gene TRBV29-1; 9 positions match TRBD1. This CDR3 spans 13 amino acids. The V segment lost 4 bases and the J segment 6 bases; nucleotides outside the gene matches: 7. From germline, CDR1 is SQVTM and CDR2 ANQGSEA.

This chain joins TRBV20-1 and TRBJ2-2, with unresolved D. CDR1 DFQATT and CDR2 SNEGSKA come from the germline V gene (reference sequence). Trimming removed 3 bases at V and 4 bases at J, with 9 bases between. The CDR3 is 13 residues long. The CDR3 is CSASTPGTGELFF. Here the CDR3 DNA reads TGCAGTGCTAGTACCCCCGGCACCGGGGAGCTGTTTTTT.

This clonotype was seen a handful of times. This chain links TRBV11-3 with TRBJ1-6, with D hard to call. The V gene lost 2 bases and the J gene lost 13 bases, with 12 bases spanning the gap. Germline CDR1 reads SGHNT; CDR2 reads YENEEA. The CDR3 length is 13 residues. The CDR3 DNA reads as TGTGCCAGCAGCTTAATCCTGCGGGTTCCCCTCCACTTT. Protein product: CASSLILRVPLHF.

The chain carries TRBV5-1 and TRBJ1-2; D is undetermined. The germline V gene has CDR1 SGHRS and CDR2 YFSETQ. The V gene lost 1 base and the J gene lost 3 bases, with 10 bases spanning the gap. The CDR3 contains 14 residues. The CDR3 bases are TGCGCCAGCAGCTTGAGCGACACGGACTATGGCTACACCTTC. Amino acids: CASSLSDTDYGYTF.

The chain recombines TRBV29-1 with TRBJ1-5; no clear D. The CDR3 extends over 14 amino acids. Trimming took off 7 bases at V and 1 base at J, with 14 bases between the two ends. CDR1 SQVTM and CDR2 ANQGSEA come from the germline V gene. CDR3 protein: CSAASPRSNQPQHF. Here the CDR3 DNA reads TGCAGCGCCGCCTCCCCACGAAGCAATCAGCCCCAGCATTTT.

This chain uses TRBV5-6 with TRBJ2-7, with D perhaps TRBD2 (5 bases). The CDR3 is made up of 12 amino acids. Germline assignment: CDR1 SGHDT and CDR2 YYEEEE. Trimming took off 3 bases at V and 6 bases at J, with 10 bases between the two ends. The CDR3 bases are TGTGCCAGCAGCTCGGCGGGTGCCGAGCAGTACTTC. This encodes CASSSAGAEQYF. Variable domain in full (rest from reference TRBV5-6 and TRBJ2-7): DAGVTQSPTHLIKTRGQQVTLRCSPKSGHDTVSWYQQALGQGPQFIFQYYEEEERQRGNFPDRFSGHQFPNYSSELNVNALLLGDSALYLCASSSAGAEQYFGPGTRLTVT.

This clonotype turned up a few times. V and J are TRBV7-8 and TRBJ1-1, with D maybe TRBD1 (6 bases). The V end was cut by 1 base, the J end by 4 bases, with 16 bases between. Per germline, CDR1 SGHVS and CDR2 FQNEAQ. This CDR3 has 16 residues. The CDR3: CASSLVGGGMSTEAFF. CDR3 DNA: TGTGCCAGCAGCTTAGTAGGAGGGGGGATGAGCACTGAAGCTTTCTTT.

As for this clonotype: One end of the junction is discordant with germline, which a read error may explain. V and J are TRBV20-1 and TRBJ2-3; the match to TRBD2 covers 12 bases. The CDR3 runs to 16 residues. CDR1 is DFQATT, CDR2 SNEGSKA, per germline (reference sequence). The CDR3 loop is CCADSRLAGAQDTQYF. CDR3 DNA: TGCTGTGCAGACTCCAGACTAGCGGGAGCCCAAGATACGCAGTATTTT.

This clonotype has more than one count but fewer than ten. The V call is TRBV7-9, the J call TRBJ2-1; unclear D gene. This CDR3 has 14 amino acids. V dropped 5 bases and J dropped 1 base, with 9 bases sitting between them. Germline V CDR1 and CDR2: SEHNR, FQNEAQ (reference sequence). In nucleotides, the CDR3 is TGTGCCAGCAGCCACGACACTTCCTACAATGAGCAGTTCTTC. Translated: CASSHDTSYNEQFF.

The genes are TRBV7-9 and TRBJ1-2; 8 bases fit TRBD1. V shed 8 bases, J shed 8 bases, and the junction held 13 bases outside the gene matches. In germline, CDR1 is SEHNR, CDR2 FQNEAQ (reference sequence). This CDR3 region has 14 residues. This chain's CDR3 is CASGPPRGRRGYTF. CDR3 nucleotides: TGTGCCAGCGGACCACCCAGGGGGCGGAGGGGCTACACCTTC.

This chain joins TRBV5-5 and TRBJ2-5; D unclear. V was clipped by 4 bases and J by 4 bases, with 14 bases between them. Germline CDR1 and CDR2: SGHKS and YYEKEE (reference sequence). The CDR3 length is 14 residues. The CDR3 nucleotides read TGTGCCAGCAGCACTACTAAGCCCTTAGAGACCCAGTACTTC. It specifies CASSTTKPLETQYF.

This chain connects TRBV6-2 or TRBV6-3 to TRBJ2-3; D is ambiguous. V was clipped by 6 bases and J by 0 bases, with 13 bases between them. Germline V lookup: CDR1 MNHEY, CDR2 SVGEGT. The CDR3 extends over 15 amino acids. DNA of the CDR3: TGTGCCAGCAGCTCAACAGTATCTAGCACAGATACGCAGTATTTT. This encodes CASSSTVSSTDTQYF.

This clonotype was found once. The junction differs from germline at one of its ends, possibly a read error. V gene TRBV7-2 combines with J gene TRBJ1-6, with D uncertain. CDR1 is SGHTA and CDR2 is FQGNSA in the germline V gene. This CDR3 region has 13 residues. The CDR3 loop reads CASSLDKNSPLLF. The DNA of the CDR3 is TGTGCCAGCAGCTTAGACAAAAATTCACCCCTCCTCTTT.

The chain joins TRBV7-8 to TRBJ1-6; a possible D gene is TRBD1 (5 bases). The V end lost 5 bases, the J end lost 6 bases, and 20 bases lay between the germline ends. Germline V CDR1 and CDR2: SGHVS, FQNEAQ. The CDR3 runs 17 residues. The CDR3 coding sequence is TGTGCCAGCAGCGCGAGCAACAGGCGGGTATCTAATTCACCCCTCCACTTT. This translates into CASSASNRRVSNSPLHF.

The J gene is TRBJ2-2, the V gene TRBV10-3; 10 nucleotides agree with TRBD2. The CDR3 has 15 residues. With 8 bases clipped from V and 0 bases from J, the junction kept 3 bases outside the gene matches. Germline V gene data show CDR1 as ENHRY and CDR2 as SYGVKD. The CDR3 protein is CAIGLADSNTGELFF. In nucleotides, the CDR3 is TGTGCCATCGGACTAGCGGATTCGAACACCGGGGAGCTGTTTTTT.

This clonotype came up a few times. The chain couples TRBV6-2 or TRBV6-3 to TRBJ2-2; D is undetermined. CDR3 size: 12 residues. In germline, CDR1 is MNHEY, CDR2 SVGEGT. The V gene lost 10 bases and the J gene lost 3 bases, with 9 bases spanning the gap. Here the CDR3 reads CATDTDTGELFF. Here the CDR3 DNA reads TGTGCCACAGATACGGACACCGGGGAGCTGTTTTTT.

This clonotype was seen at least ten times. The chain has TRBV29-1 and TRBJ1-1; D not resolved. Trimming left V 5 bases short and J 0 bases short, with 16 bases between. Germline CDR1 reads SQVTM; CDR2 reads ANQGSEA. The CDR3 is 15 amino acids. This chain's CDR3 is CSVSGDEPLNTEAFF. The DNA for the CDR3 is TGCAGCGTTTCAGGAGACGAACCGTTGAACACTGAAGCTTTCTTT.

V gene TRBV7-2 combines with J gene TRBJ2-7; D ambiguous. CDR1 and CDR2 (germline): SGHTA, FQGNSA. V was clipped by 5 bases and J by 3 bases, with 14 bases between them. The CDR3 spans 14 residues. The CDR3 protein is CASSPRVTSYEQYF. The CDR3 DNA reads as TGTGCCAGCAGCCCTCGAGTAACAAGCTACGAGCAGTACTTC. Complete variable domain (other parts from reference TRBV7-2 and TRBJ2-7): GAGVSQSPSNKVTEKGKDVELRCDPISGHTALYWYRQSLGQGLEFLIYFQGNSAPDKSGLPSDRFSAERTGGSVSTLTIQRTQQEDSAVYLCASSPRVTSYEQYFGPGTRLTVT.

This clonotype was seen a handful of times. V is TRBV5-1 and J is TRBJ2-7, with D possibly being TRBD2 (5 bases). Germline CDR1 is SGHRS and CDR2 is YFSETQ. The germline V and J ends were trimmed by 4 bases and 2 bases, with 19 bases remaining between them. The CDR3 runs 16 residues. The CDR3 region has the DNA TGCGCCAGCAGCATACGACCCCAGCGGTCACCCTACGAGCAGTACTTC. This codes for CASSIRPQRSPYEQYF.